This T cell receptor (beta chain) was sequenced for a study of post-analysis software for immune sequencing data. On the study more broadly: Included among the disease courses, which were recorded for the cohort, were relapsing-remitting, secondary progressive and progressive-relapsing multiple sclerosis.

Findings and caveats of the study: Normalized Chao1 diversity was significantly reduced in patients versus controls. Controls showed lower frequencies than patients for five TRBV segments, and TRBV5-6, TRBV5-1 and TRBV20-1 were among these. Analysis by F measure revealed that same-batch samples clustered strongly together.

Libraries were made from TCR beta cDNA, and they carried unique molecular identifiers. Researchers reported 400,000 to 550,000 cDNA molecules coming from approximately 1 to 10 million T cells. TCRdb analysed the PCR reads with MiXCR anew, one entry per CDR3 protein. This table has fewer than 550,000 distinct CDR3 sequences, around 31% appearing once. This clonotype was recorded a few times. The antigen is not known. Germline V gives CDR1 SGHDT, CDR2 YYEEEE. Trimming took 0 bases from V and 8 from J, leaving 8 bases between them. This CDR3 region has 12 residues. The chain joins TRBV5-6 to TRBJ1-2, with D uncertain. The TCR sequence derives from a girl younger than 18 with multiple sclerosis. The sequencing input was blood. The CDR3 region has the DNA TGTGCCAGCAGCTTGGGGAAGGGAGGCTACACCTTC. It translates to CASSLGKGGYTF.